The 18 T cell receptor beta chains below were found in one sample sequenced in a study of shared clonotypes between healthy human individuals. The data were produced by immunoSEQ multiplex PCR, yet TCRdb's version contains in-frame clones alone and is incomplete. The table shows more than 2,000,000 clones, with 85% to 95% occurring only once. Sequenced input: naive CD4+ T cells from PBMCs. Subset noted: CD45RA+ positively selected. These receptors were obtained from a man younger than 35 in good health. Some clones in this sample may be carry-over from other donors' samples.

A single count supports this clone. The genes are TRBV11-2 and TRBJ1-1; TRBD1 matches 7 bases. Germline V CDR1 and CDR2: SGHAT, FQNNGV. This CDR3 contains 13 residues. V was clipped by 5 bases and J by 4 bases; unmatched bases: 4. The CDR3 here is CASSAAGGTEAFF. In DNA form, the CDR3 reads TGTGCCAGCAGCGCCGCAGGGGGCACTGAAGCTTTCTTT.

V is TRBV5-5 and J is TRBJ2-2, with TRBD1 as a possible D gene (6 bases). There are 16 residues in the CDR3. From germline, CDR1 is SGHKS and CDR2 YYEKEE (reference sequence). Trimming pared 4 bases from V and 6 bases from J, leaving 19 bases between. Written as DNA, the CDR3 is TGTGCCAGCAGCCTAATTTCCACAGGGTACCCCGGGGAGCTGTTTTTT. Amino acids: CASSLISTGYPGELFF. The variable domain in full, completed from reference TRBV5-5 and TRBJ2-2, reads DAGVTQSPTHLIKTRGQQVTLRCSPISGHKSVSWYQQVLGQGPQFIFQYYEKEERGRGNFPDRFSARQFPNYSSELNVNALLLGDSALYLCASSLISTGYPGELFFGEGSRLTVL.

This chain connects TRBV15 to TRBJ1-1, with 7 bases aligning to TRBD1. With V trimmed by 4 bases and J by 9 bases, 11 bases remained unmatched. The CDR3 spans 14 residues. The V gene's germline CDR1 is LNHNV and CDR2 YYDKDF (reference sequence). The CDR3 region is CATSIERGPQKAFF. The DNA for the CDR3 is TGTGCCACCAGCATCGAGAGGGGGCCTCAAAAAGCTTTCTTT. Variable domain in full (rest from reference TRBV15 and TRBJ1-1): DAMVIQNPRYQVTQFGKPVTLSCSQTLNHNVMYWYQQKSSQAPKLLFHYYDKDFNNEADTPDNFQSRRPNTSFCFLDIRSPGLGDTAMYLCATSIERGPQKAFFGQGTRLTVV.

CDR3 nucleotides: TGTGCCAGCAGTGGCCCGTCAGGGGGGCAACAGCCCCAGCATTTT. As protein: CASSGPSGGQQPQHF. The chain is built from TRBV2 and TRBJ1-5; 7 bases map to TRBD1. The CDR3 totals 15 residues. With V trimmed by 4 bases and J by 7 bases, 10 bases remained unmatched. Germline V gene sequence: CDR1 SNHLY, CDR2 FYNNEI. The full variable domain, rest sourced from reference TRBV2 and TRBJ1-5, is EPEVTQTPSHQVTQMGQEVILRCVPISNHLYFYWYRQILGQKVEFLVSFYNNEISEKSEIFDDQFSVERPDGSNFTLKIRSTKLEDSAMYFCASSGPSGGQQPQHFGDGTRLSIL.

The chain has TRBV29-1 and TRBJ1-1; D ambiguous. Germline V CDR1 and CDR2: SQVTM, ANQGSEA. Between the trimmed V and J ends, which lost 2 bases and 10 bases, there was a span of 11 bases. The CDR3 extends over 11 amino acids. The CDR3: CSVERRPGAFF. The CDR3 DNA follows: TGCAGCGTTGAAAGGCGACCCGGAGCTTTCTTT.

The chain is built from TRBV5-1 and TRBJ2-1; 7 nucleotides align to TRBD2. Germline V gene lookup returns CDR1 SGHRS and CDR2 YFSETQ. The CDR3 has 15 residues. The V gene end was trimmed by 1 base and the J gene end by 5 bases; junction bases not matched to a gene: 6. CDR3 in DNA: TGCGCCAGCAGCTTGACGGGAGGATCACACAATGAGCAGTTCTTC. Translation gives CASSLTGGSHNEQFF.

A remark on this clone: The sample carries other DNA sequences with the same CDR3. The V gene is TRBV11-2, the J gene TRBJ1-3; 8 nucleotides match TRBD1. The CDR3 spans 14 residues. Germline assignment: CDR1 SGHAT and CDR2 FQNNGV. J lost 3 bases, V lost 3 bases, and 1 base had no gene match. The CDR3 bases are TGTGCCAGCAGCTTGGACAGGGTTGGAAACACCATATATTTT. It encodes CASSLDRVGNTIYF.

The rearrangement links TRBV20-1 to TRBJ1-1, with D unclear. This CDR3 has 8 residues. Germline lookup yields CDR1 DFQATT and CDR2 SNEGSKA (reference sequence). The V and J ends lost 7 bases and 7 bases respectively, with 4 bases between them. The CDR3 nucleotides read TGCAGTGTTTATGAAGCTTTCTTT. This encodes CSVYEAFF.

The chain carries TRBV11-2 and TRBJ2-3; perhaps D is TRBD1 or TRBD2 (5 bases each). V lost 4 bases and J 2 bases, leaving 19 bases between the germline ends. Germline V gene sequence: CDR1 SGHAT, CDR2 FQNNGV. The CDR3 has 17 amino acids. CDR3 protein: CASSSPGAPRVTDTQYF. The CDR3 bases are TGTGCCAGCAGCTCTCCCGGGGCGCCTAGGGTCACAGATACGCAGTATTTT. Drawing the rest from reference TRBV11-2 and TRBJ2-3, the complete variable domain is EAGVAQSPRYKIIEKRQSVAFWCNPISGHATLYWYQQILGQGPKLLIQFQNNGVVDDSQLPKDRFSAERLKGVDSTLKIQPAKLEDSAVYLCASSSPGAPRVTDTQYFGPGTRLTVL.

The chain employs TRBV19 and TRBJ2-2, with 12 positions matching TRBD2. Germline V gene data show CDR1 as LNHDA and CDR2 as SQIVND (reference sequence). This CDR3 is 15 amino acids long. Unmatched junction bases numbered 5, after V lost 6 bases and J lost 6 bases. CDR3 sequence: CASRNLAGGAGELFF. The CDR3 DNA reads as TGTGCCAGTAGAAATCTAGCGGGAGGGGCCGGGGAGCTGTTTTTT.

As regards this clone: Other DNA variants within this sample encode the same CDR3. The CDR3 is CASSLGGSGNTIYF. The CDR3 DNA sequence: TGTGCCAGCAGTTTAGGAGGGTCTGGAAACACCATATATTTT. The V and J genes are TRBV28 and TRBJ1-3; D unclear. V lost 2 bases and J 1 base, leaving 6 bases between the germline ends. CDR3 length: 14 amino acids. Germline assignment: CDR1 MDHEN and CDR2 SYDVKM.

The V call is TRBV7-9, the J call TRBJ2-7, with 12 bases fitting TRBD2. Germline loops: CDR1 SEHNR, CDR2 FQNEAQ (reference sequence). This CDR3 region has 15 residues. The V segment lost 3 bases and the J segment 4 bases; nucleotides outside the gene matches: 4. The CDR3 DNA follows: TGTGCCAGCAGCTTGACTAGCGGGAGAATGTACGAGCAGTACTTC. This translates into CASSLTSGRMYEQYF.

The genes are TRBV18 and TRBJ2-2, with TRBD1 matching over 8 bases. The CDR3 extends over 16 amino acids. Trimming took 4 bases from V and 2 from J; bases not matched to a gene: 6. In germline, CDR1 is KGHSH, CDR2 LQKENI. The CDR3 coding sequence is TGTGCCAGCTCACGTCAGGGGGCGCGTAACACCGGGGAGCTGTTTTTT. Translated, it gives CASSRQGARNTGELFF.

The DNA for the CDR3 is TGTGCCAGCAGTTACGGCCCCGAATTAGTTAGGGAGCTGTTTTTT. It codes for CASSYGPELVRELFF. The rearrangement links TRBV6-5 to TRBJ2-2; no clear D. V was pared by 2 bases and J by 9 bases, with 16 bases between. This CDR3 is 15 amino acids long. Germline V lookup: CDR1 MNHEY, CDR2 SVGAGI.

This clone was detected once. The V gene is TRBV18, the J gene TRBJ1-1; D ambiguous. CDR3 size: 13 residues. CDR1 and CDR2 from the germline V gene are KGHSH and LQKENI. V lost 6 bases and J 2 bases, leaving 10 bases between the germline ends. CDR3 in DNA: TGTGCCAGCTCGTCAGTTAGAAACACTGAAGCTTTCTTT. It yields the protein CASSSVRNTEAFF.

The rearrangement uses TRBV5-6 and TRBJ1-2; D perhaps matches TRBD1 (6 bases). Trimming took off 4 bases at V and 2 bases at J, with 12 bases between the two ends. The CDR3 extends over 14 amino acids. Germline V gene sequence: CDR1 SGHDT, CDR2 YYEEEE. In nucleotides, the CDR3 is TGTGCCAGCAGCCAGGACAGAACCAACTATGGCTACACCTTC. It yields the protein CASSQDRTNYGYTF.

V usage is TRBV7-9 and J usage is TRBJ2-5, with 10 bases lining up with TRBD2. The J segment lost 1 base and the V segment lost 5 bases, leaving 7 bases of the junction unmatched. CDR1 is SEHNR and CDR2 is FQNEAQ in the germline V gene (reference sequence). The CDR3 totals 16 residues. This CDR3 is CASSPGRLAGQETQYF. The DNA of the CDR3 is TGTGCCAGCAGCCCGGGGAGACTAGCGGGCCAAGAGACCCAGTACTTC.

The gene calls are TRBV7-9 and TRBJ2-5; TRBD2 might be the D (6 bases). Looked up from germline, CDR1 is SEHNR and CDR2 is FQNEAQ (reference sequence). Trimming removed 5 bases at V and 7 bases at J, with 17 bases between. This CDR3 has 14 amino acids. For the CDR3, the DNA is TGTGCCAGCAGCGATAGCGGAGCCGCTGGGACCCAGTACTTC. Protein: CASSDSGAAGTQYF.